Included here is one T cell receptor (beta chain) sequence, with context. The antigen remains unidentified. Assay used: immunoSEQ multiplex PCR; TCRdb lists only in-frame clones, some missing. The table lists about 22,000 clones, about 69% of them singletons. The source of the sample is a study of CD4 T cells in relation to SARS-CoV-2 and coronaviruses. Overall study context: After roughly ten days of antigen culture, PBMC TCR beta CDR3s were sequenced.

Broader study findings: Approximately 65% of donors had memory CD4+ clonotypes crossrecognizing SARS-CoV-2 and common cold coronavirus spike. The cross-reactivity analysis covered only spike protein, not other viral proteins.

This CDR3 region has 15 residues. The germline CDR1 and CDR2 sequences are SGHTA and FQGNSA. V was clipped by 1 base and J by 1 base, with 5 bases between them. The unexposed donors gave CD4+ T cells in about 2011-2018, prior to COVID-19. After about 11 days of culture, CD4+ T cells were isolated. The TCR was taken from a human donor in good health. Sequencing was done on a sample of CD4+ T cells from PBMCs, cultured in vitro. This rearrangement joins TRBV7-2 to TRBJ2-6, with unresolved D. DNA for the CDR3: TGTGCCAGCAGCTTAGACGGGTCTGGGGCCAACGTCCTGACTTTC. Translating it yields CASSLDGSGANVLTF.